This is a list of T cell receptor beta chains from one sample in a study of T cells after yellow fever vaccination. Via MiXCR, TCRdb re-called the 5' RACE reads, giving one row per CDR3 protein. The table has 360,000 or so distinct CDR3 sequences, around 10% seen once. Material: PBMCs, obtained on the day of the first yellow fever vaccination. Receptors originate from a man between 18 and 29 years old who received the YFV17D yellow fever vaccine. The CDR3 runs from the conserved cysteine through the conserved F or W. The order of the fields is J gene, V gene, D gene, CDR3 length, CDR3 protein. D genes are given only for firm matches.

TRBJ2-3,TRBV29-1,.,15,CSVVFVSARTDTQYF
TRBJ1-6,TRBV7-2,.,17,CASSPAPPSSYNSPLHF
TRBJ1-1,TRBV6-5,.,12,CASSLMGIEAFF
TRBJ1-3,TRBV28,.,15,CASSLYRGTGNTIYF
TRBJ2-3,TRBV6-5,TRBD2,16,CASSYEPSGGADTQYF
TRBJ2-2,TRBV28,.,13,CASPRPSTGELFF
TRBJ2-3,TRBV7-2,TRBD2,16,CASSTRLAGGTDTQYF
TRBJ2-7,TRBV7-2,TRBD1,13,CASSGRDSYEQYF
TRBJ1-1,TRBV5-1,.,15,CASSLGLGAQAEAFF
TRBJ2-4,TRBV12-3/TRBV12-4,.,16,CASSYSPGLRESIQYF
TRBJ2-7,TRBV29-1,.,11,CSVASGAEQYF
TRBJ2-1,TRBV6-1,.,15,CASSVGGRSYNEQFF
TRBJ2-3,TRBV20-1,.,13,CSARDGTTDTQYF
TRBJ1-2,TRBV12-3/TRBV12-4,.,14,CASSLKGVLYGYTF
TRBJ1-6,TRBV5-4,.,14,CASSFFGEFSPLHF
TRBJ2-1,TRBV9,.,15,CASSVGGGFNNEQFF
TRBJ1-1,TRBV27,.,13,CASTIRWGGEAFF
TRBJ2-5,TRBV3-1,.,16,CASSQESAGGEETQYF
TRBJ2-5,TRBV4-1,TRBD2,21,CASSQEGKTSGGLSLGETQYF
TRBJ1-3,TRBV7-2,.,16,CASSSTGLKTGNTIYF
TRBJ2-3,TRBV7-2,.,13,CASSLSYTDTQYF
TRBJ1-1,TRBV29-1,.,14,CSVAPRLMNTEAFF
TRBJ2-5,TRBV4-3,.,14,CASSQVPGGETQYF
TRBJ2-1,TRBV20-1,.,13,CSARGPPGDEQFF
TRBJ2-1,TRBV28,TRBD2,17,CASSSGTSGGAPGEQFF
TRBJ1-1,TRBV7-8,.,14,CASSPRLENTEAFF
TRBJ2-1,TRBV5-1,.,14,CASSSQYSYNEQFF
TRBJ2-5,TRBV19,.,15,CASSGSGTVQETQYF
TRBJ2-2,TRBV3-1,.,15,CASSPNFGGPPELFF
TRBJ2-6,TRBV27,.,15,CASTKAGSGANVLTF
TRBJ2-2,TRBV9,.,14,CASSVVQRTGELFF
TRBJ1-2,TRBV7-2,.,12,CASSFRDGGYTF
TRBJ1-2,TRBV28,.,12,CASSFWSDGYTF
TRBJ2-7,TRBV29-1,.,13,CSVEFSGDYEQYF
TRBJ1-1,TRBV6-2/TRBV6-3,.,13,CASKKDSNTEAFF
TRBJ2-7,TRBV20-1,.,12,CSALTGPYEQYF
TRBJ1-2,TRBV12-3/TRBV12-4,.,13,CASSPVGAMGYTF
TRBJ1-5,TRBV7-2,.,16,CASSLGGLGEWQPQHF
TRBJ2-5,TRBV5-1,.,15,CASSLVGTSEETQYF
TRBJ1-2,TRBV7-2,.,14,CASSDRGRTYGYTF
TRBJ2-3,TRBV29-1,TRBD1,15,CSVNPTGQGGDTQYF
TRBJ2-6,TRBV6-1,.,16,CASRGQILSGANVLTF
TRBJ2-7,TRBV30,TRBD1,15,CAWRNRDRGFHEQYF
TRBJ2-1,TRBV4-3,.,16,CASSQEPLRTYNEQFF
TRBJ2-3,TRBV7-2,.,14,CASQSQSKGDTQYF
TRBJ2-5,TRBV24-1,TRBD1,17,CATSFSGQGTAQETQYF